Presented here are 13 T cell receptor beta chains from one specimen sequenced in a study of T cell responses to AZD1222 COVID-19 vaccine. Using immunoSEQ multiplex PCR, the repertoire was profiled, and TCRdb retains in-frame clones only, with some absent. This sample has around 100,000 clones; around nine tenths occur once, and the top ten carry roughly 15%. Source: peripheral blood, taken on day 0 of AZD1222 vaccination. The receptors were gathered from an adult in good health.

Comments on this clone: The junction shows a germline mismatch at one end, possibly a read error. The chain has TRBV3-1 (or the pseudogene TRBV3-2) and TRBJ1-2, with 8 nucleotides matching TRBD1. The germline gives CDR1 LGHDT, CDR2 YNNKEL (reference sequence). This CDR3 region has 14 residues. CDR3 amino acids: CASSKDRGTYGYTF. In DNA, the CDR3 is TGTGCCAGCAGCAAAGACAGGGGAACCTATGGCTACACCTTC.

As concerns this clone: One end of the junction is discordant with germline, which a read error may explain. V is TRBV27 and J is TRBJ2-1; D uncertain. The CDR3 consists of 14 residues. Looked up from germline, CDR1 is MNHEY and CDR2 is SMNVEV (reference sequence). In DNA, the CDR3 is TGTGCCAGCAGCTTATCCCGGGTCAACAATGAGCAGTTCTTC. Translating gives CASSLSRVNNEQFF.

The chain has TRBV6-5 and TRBJ2-2; 8 bases map to TRBD2. This CDR3 has 15 amino acids. Trimming removed 7 bases from V and 6 bases from J; junction bases left unmatched: 10. From germline, CDR1 is MNHEY and CDR2 SVGAGI. The CDR3 DNA reads TGTGCCAGCAAGTGGGCGGGAGGAGGGCCCGGGGAGCTGTTTTTT. As protein: CASKWAGGGPGELFF.

The V gene is TRBV24-1, the J gene TRBJ2-6; TRBD1 might be the D (6 bases). V shed 4 bases and J shed 0 bases, with 9 bases lying between them. Germline lookup yields CDR1 KGHDR and CDR2 SFDVKD. The CDR3 extends over 16 amino acids. The CDR3 reads CATSERQDSGANVLTF. The CDR3 DNA reads as TGTGCCACCAGTGAGAGACAGGACTCTGGGGCCAACGTCCTGACTTTC.

V is TRBV9 and J is TRBJ2-2, with TRBD1 matching over 9 bases. The germline V gene encodes CDR1 SGDLS and CDR2 YYNGEE. J lost 4 bases, V lost 0 bases, and 10 bases had no gene match. CDR3 size: 18 residues. CDR3 nucleotides: TGTGCCAGCAGCGTAGCCAAGGGACAGGGAATTTTCACCGGGGAGCTGTTTTTT. Translating gives CASSVAKGQGIFTGELFF.

V and J are TRBV7-2 and TRBJ2-5; 7 bases align to TRBD2. V lost 2 bases, J lost 5 bases, and 14 bases stayed unmatched. Germline lookup yields CDR1 SGHTA and CDR2 FQGNSA. The CDR3 has 17 amino acids. As DNA, the CDR3 is TGTGCCAGCAGCTTAAACGGGGGGAGGAGGGTAGGGGAGACCCAGTACTTC. Translated: CASSLNGGRRVGETQYF. The full variable domain, its missing parts supplied by reference TRBV7-2 and TRBJ2-5, is GAGVSQSPSNKVTEKGKDVELRCDPISGHTALYWYRQSLGQGLEFLIYFQGNSAPDKSGLPSDRFSAERTGGSVSTLTIQRTQQEDSAVYLCASSLNGGRRVGETQYFGPGTRLLVL.

CDR3 region: CASTKRTGNTEAFF. CDR3 coding DNA: TGTGCCAGCACTAAAAGGACAGGGAACACTGAAGCTTTCTTT. This chain connects TRBV6-5 to TRBJ1-1; 7 bases map to TRBD1. V gave up 7 bases and J gave up 1 base; unmatched junction bases: 6. This CDR3 is 14 amino acids long. CDR1 is MNHEY and CDR2 is SVGAGI in the germline V gene.

The rearrangement joins TRBV2 to TRBJ1-4, with a tentative D call TRBD1 (5 bases). The CDR3 totals 12 residues. V was trimmed by 8 bases and J by 10 bases, leaving 14 bases between them. The germline gives CDR1 SNHLY, CDR2 FYNNEI. The CDR3 region is CASGPRETKLFF. As DNA, the CDR3 is TGTGCCAGCGGTCCCAGGGAGACAAAACTGTTTTTT.

The gene calls are TRBV27 and TRBJ2-1; 12 bases align to TRBD1. Germline trimming cut 5 bases from V and 2 bases from J; bases unmatched to any gene: 4. CDR1 MNHEY and CDR2 SMNVEV come from the germline V gene (reference sequence). The CDR3 has 16 amino acids. CDR3 nucleotide sequence: TGTGCCAGCAGTGGAGGGACAGGGGGCCCCTACAATGAGCAGTTCTTC. It translates to CASSGGTGGPYNEQFF.

The V call is TRBV5-1, the J call TRBJ2-7; a weak D match, TRBD2 (5 bases). Germline CDR1 is SGHRS and CDR2 is YFSETQ. This CDR3 comprises 16 residues. Trimming removed 5 bases at V and 6 bases at J, with 24 bases between. Written as DNA, the CDR3 is TGCGCCAGCAGGGAAGGATCGCACCCCGCGGACTCCGAGCAGTACTTC. As protein: CASREGSHPADSEQYF.

This clone was seen once. This sequence joins TRBV5-6 and TRBJ2-5; D is possibly TRBD1 (6 bases). Trimming took off 4 bases at V and 6 bases at J, with 16 bases between the two ends. The CDR3 spans 14 residues. Germline CDR1 is SGHDT and CDR2 is YYEEEE. The CDR3 spells CASSVENRVKTQYF. CDR3 DNA: TGTGCCAGCAGCGTAGAAAACAGGGTAAAGACCCAGTACTTC. Looking up the rest from reference TRBV5-6 and TRBJ2-5 gives the full variable domain: DAGVTQSPTHLIKTRGQQVTLRCSPKSGHDTVSWYQQALGQGPQFIFQYYEEEERQRGNFPDRFSGHQFPNYSSELNVNALLLGDSALYLCASSVENRVKTQYFGPGTRLLVL.

The chain couples TRBV11-2 to TRBJ1-3; D gene unclear. The germline V and J ends were trimmed by 1 base and 0 bases, with 4 bases remaining between them. This CDR3 is built from 14 residues. Per germline, CDR1 SGHAT and CDR2 FQNNGV. The CDR3 DNA sequence: TGTGCCAGCAGCTTAGTCTCCTCTGGAAACACCATATATTTT. It translates to CASSLVSSGNTIYF.

V and J are TRBV18 and TRBJ2-7; 7 nucleotides match TRBD1. Germline CDR1 and CDR2: KGHSH and LQKENI. The trim removed 6 bases at V and 2 bases at J, leaving 4 bases unmatched. The CDR3 runs to 13 residues. The CDR3 loop is CASSAGQAYEQYF. The CDR3 DNA reads TGTGCCAGCTCGGCCGGACAGGCCTACGAGCAGTACTTC. The full variable domain, its missing parts supplied by reference TRBV18 and TRBJ2-7, is NAGVMQNPRHLVRRRGQEARLRCSPMKGHSHVYWYRQLPEEGLKFMVYLQKENIIDESGMPKERFSAEFPKEGPSILRIQQVVRGDSAAYFCASSAGQAYEQYFGPGTRLTVT.